Presented here are 11 T cell receptor beta chains from one specimen sequenced in a study of T cells after yellow fever vaccination. Each CDR3 protein gets one entry after TCRdb re-called the 5' RACE reads with MiXCR. The sample includes about 350,000 distinct CDR3 sequences, approximately 8% of them seen just once. This material consisted of PBMCs, taken approximately 47 days after the first yellow fever vaccination. All receptors derive from a man aged 18 to 30 who received the YFV17D yellow fever vaccine.

This clonotype was seen many times. This chain joins TRBV12-3 or TRBV12-4 and TRBJ1-1; D is unclear. The CDR3 has 14 residues. Trimming stripped 6 bases from V and 0 bases from J, with 11 bases between. CDR3 sequence reads: CASSSTAMNTEAFF. The CDR3 coding sequence is TGTGCCAGCAGCTCAACAGCGATGAACACTGAAGCTTTCTTT.

Only a few counts were recorded for this clonotype. The chain has TRBV7-2 and TRBJ1-1, with unresolved D. Germline V lookup: CDR1 SGHTA, CDR2 FQGNSA. The CDR3 consists of 15 residues. Trimming pared 3 bases from V and 3 bases from J, leaving 14 bases between. CDR3 in DNA: TGTGCCAGCAGCTTTCCAGGCCTAGAGGACACTGAAGCTTTCTTT. Protein sequence: CASSFPGLEDTEAFF.

The V gene is TRBV28, the J gene TRBJ1-2; the match to TRBD1 covers 7 bases. Germline V gene data show CDR1 as MDHEN and CDR2 as SYDVKM. After removal of 10 bases from V and 4 bases from J, the junction contained 9 bases not matched to a gene. The CDR3 totals 13 residues. The CDR3 loop is CATTDREGYGYTF. Written as DNA, the CDR3 is TGTGCCACGACCGACAGGGAGGGCTATGGCTACACCTTC.

The chain recombines TRBV6-1 with TRBJ2-3, with D possibly called TRBD1 or TRBD2 (5 bases each). Germline loops: CDR1 MNHNS, CDR2 SASEGT. The CDR3 runs 15 residues. Trimming stripped 5 bases from V and 3 bases from J, with 15 bases between. The DNA of the CDR3 is TGTGCCAGCAGTATCCGGGGCCCGCGGACAGATACGCAGTATTTT. It yields the protein CASSIRGPRTDTQYF.

The chain has TRBV12-3 or TRBV12-4 and TRBJ2-4, with 7 positions matching TRBD1. There are 16 residues in the CDR3. J lost 4 bases, V lost 5 bases, and 11 bases had no gene match. CDR3 bases: TGTGCCAGCAGTCGGGGTACCGGGACAGATAAAAACATTCAGTACTTC. Residues: CASSRGTGTDKNIQYF.

This clonotype showed up just a few times. The chain is built from TRBV2 and TRBJ1-2; D not certain. V was cut by 4 bases and J by 4 bases, with 10 bases left in between. This CDR3 has 13 residues. Germline loops: CDR1 SNHLY, CDR2 FYNNEI. The CDR3 DNA reads as TGTGCCAGCAGTGGCCCCTTGGGCTATGGCTACACCTTC. Protein sequence: CASSGPLGYGYTF.

In this sample, this clonotype turned up a few times. The V gene is TRBV7-9, the J gene TRBJ1-1; D is uncertain. CDR1 and CDR2 from the germline V gene are SEHNR and FQNEAQ (reference sequence). V lost 6 bases, J lost 3 bases, and 17 bases lay in between. The CDR3 runs to 15 residues. This CDR3 is CASSRRRGWDTEAFF. In DNA, the CDR3 is TGTGCCAGCAGTCGGCGACGGGGATGGGACACTGAAGCTTTCTTT.

The chain is built from TRBV20-1 and TRBJ2-5; tentative D call: TRBD2 (6 bases). This CDR3 is 15 amino acids long. Germline V CDR1 and CDR2: DFQATT, SNEGSKA (reference sequence). Trimming stripped 2 bases from V and 3 bases from J, with 16 bases between. CDR3 DNA sequence: TGCAGTGCTAGAAGAGCTGCGGGGCGGGAAGAGACCCAGTACTTC. This translates into CSARRAAGREETQYF.

The chain links TRBV5-3 to TRBJ2-3; 11 nucleotides agree with TRBD2. TRBV5-3 is treated as an ORF (open reading frame) with a function not yet certain. The CDR3 is 15 residues long. V was pared by 0 bases and J by 5 bases, with 2 bases of the junction left unmatched. The CDR3 loop is CARSLVGLAEDTQYF. The CDR3 nucleotides are TGTGCCAGAAGCTTGGTGGGACTAGCGGAAGATACGCAGTATTTT.

There are a few counts of this clonotype. The chain has TRBV5-4 and TRBJ2-4; either TRBD1 or TRBD2 may supply D (5 bases each). The CDR3 sequence is 13 residues long. The V end was cut by 0 bases, the J end by 8 bases, with 9 bases between. CDR1 is SGHNT, CDR2 YYREEE, per germline (reference sequence). The chain's CDR3 is CASSLALGDIQYF. For the CDR3, the DNA is TGTGCCAGCAGCTTGGCCCTGGGGGACATTCAGTACTTC.

This clonotype was counted a few times. CDR3 nucleotides: TGTGCCACCAGTGATTTCGGGACGTCCACAGATACGCAGTATTTT. Residues: CATSDFGTSTDTQYF. This chain links TRBV24-1 with TRBJ2-3, with D perhaps assigned TRBD1 or TRBD2 (5 bases each). Trimming took 1 base from V and 2 from J, leaving 9 bases between them. The CDR3 runs to 15 residues. Germline V lookup: CDR1 KGHDR, CDR2 SFDVKD.